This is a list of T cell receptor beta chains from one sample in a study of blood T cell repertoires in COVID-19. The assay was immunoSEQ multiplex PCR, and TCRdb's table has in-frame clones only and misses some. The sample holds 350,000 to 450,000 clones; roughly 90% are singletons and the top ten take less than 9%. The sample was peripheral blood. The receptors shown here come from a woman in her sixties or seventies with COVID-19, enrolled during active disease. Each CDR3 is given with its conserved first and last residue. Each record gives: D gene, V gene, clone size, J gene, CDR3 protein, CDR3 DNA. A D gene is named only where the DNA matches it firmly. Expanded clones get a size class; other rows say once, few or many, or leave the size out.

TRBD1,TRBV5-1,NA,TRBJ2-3,CASSLGTGLRTDTQYF,TGCGCCAGCAGCTTGGGGACAGGGTTGAGGACAGATACGCAGTATTTT
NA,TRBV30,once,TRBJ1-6,CALGSSVGSPLHF,TGTGCCTTAGGGAGTTCCGTGGGTTCACCCCTCCACTTT
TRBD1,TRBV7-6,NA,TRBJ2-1,CASSGTGRALGNYEQFF,TGTGCCAGCAGCGGGACAGGGCGAGCCCTGGGGAACTATGAGCAGTTCTTC
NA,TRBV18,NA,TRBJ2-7,CASSPDRGEQYF,TGTGCCAGCTCACCGGATAGGGGCGAGCAGTACTTC
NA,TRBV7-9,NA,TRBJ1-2,CASSRVDYGYTF,TGTGCCAGCAGCCGTGTAGACTATGGCTACACCTTC
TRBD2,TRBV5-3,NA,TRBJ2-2,CARSLLGSGGPRHTGELFF,TGTGCCAGAAGCTTGTTAGGTAGCGGGGGCCCGAGACACACCGGGGAGCTGTTTTTT
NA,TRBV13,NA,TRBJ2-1,CASSARYFNEQFF,TGTGCCAGCAGCGCCCGGTACTTCAATGAGCAGTTCTTC
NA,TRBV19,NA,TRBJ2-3,CASSTGFSTDTQYF,TGTGCCAGTAGTACAGGGTTTTCCACAGATACGCAGTATTTT
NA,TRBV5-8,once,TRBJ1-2,CASSLDWAGGYGYTF,TGTGCCAGCAGCTTGGATTGGGCGGGAGGCTATGGCTACACCTTC
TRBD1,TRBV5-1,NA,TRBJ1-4,CASSAGTGDEKLFF,TGCGCCAGCTCTGCAGGGACAGGGGACGAAAAACTGTTTTTT
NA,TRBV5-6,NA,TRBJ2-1,CASSLKHYNEQFF,TGTGCCAGCAGCTTAAAACATTACAATGAGCAGTTCTTC
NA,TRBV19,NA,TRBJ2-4,CASSTRQLAKNIQYF,TGTGCCAGCAGCACCCGACAGCTAGCCAAAAACATTCAGTACTTC
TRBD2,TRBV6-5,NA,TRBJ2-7,CASSSPRGGYEQYF,TGTGCCAGCAGTTCCCCACGGGGGGGCTACGAGCAGTACTTC
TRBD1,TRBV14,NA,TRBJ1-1,CASSPHTGGTEAFF,TGTGCCAGCAGCCCCCATACAGGGGGAACTGAAGCTTTCTTT
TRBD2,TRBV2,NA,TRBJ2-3,CASSPGLAGFRPNTQYF,TGTGCCAGCAGCCCCGGACTAGCGGGGTTCCGACCGAATACGCAGTATTTT
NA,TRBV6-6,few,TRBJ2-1,CASSLDSYRENNEQFF,TGTGCCAGCAGCCTGGACAGTTATCGCGAAAACAATGAGCAGTTCTTC
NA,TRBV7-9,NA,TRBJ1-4,CASSPSGVVSEKLFF,TGTGCCAGCAGTCCCTCGGGGGTCGTTAGCGAAAAACTGTTTTTT
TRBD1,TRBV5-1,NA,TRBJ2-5,CASSLGDRDKTQYF,TGCGCCAGCAGCTTGGGTGACAGGGATAAGACCCAGTACTTC
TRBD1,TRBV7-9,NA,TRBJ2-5,CASSPHTGVEETQYF,TGTGCCAGCAGCCCGCACACAGGGGTGGAAGAGACCCAGTACTTC
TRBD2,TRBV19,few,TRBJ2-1,CASTVTSGGAHEQFF,TGTGCCAGTACCGTAACTAGCGGGGGGGCCCATGAGCAGTTCTTC
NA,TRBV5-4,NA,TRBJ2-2,CASSNQKSSNTGELFF,TGTGCCAGCAGCAACCAGAAAAGTTCGAACACCGGGGAGCTGTTTTTT
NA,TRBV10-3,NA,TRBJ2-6,CAITPSSGANVLTF,TGTGCCATCACCCCCAGCTCTGGGGCCAACGTCCTGACTTTC
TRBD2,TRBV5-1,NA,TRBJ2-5,CASSLSRGEQETQYF,TGCGCCAGCAGCCTGTCGCGGGGGGAGCAAGAGACCCAGTACTTC
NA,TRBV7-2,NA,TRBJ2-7,CASSLASGVDEQYF,TGTGCCAGCAGCTTAGCTTCAGGGGTCGACGAGCAGTACTTC
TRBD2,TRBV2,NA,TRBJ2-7,CASRASGTIYEQYF,TGTGCCAGCAGAGCTAGCGGGACTATCTACGAGCAGTACTTC
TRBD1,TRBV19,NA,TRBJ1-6,CASSRMTGSSSPLHF,TGTGCCAGTAGCCGAATGACAGGGAGTAGCTCACCCCTCCACTTT
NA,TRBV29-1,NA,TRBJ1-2,CSSRELGYGYTF,TGCAGCTCCCGAGAGCTAGGCTATGGCTACACCTTC
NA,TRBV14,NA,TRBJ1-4,CASSQDSLARLFF,TGTGCCAGCAGCCAAGATTCGTTGGCTAGGCTGTTTTTT
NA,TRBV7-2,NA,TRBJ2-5,CASSLPVIETQYF,TGTGCCAGCAGCTTACCCGTAATCGAGACCCAGTACTTC
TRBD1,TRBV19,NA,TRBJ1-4,CASSIDRGLDEKLFF,TGTGCCAGTAGTATTGACAGGGGGCTGGATGAAAAACTGTTTTTT
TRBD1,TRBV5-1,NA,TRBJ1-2,CASSLDGQGAPMDGYTF,TGCGCCAGCAGCTTGGACGGACAGGGGGCACCGATGGATGGCTACACCTTC
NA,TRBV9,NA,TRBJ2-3,CASSDPRGTDTQYF,TGTGCCAGCAGCGACCCAAGAGGCACAGATACGCAGTATTTT
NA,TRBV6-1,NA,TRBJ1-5,CASSEVVQTNQPQHF,TGTGCCAGCAGTGAAGTCGTACAGACCAATCAGCCCCAGCATTTT
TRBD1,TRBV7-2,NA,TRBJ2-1,CASSLNGQAGQFF,TGTGCCAGCAGCTTAAATGGACAGGCTGGGCAGTTCTTC
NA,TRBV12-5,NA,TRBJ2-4,CASGLVLGGDKGLAKNIQYF,TGTGCTAGTGGTTTGGTACTGGGGGGGGACAAGGGATTAGCCAAAAACATTCAGTACTTC
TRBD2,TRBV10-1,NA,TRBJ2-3,CASSVKRGRTDTQYF,TGCGCCAGCAGTGTAAAGCGGGGGAGGACAGATACGCAGTATTTT
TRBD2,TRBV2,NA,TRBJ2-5,CASRRLAEETQYF,TGTGCCAGCCGCCGACTAGCGGAAGAGACCCAGTACTTC
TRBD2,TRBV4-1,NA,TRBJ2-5,CASSQVLAGELAETQYF,TGCGCCAGCAGCCAAGTCCTAGCGGGGGAACTCGCAGAGACCCAGTACTTC
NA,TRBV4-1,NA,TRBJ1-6,CASSQPQGPSYNSPLHF,TGCGCCAGCAGCCAGCCACAGGGACCTTCCTATAATTCACCCCTCCACTTT
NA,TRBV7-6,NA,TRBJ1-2,CASSFLGAYGYTF,TGTGCCAGCAGCTTTTTAGGGGCCTATGGCTACACCTTC
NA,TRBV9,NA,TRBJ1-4,CASSGGRINEKLFF,TGTGCCAGCAGCGGGGGCCGGATTAATGAAAAACTGTTTTTT
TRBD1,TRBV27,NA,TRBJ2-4,CASSLKLGTGHIQYF,TGTGCCAGCAGTTTAAAACTGGGGACAGGGCACATTCAGTACTTC
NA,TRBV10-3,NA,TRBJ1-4,CAARREGDNEKLFF,TGTGCCGCCCGCCGAGAGGGTGATAATGAAAAACTGTTTTTT
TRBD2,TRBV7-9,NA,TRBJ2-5,CASSTPAGLAGSKYQETQYF,TGTGCCAGCAGCACCCCCGCGGGACTAGCGGGGAGTAAGTACCAAGAGACCCAGTACTTC
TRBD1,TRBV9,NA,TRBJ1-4,CASSGQGTSTNEKLFF,TGTGCCAGCAGCGGACAGGGTACCTCAACTAATGAAAAACTGTTTTTT
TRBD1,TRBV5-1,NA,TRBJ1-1,CASSTGQGAEAFF,TGCGCCAGCAGCACGGGACAGGGGGCTGAAGCTTTCTTT